This TCR beta chain was found in a study of PD-L1 blockade in urothelial cancer. About the research overall: Males with bladder-origin urothelial cancer made up about 85% of the roughly 30 patients. Blood-derived samples held a median 141,255 T cells. The authors examined blood 3 weeks (second dose) and 6 weeks after treatment start.

Sample time point: pretreatment peripheral blood. The table came from immunoSEQ multiplex PCR; TCRdb's copy has only in-frame clones and leaves some out. The data show roughly 40,000 clones, 70% to 90% seen once. The CDR3 is 15 amino acids. V was clipped by 5 bases and J by 4 bases, with 17 bases between them. Germline V gives CDR1 SGHAT, CDR2 FQNNGV. The chain joins TRBV11-2 to TRBJ1-2; possible D gene TRBD1, 6 bases. The receptor's source is a donor older than 35 with urothelial cancer. The material was PBMCs, obtained around atezolizumab (anti-PD-L1) treatment. CDR3 loop: CASSPRQAPGYGYTF. The CDR3 DNA reads as TGTGCCAGCAGCCCCCGACAGGCCCCAGGCTATGGCTACACCTTC. The full variable domain, with the rest looked up from reference TRBV11-2 and TRBJ1-2, is EAGVAQSPRYKIIEKRQSVAFWCNPISGHATLYWYQQILGQGPKLLIQFQNNGVVDDSQLPKDRFSAERLKGVDSTLKIQPAKLEDSAVYLCASSPRQAPGYGYTFGSGTRLTVV.